A selection of T cell receptor beta chains follows, all from one sample in a study of human T cells and chemical hapten exposure. TCRdb processed the RACE reads anew with MiXCR; each CDR3 protein has one entry. Counted here are some 170,000 distinct CDR3 sequences, approximately 30% occurring once; the ten biggest clones make up under 2.5%. The sample in question was whole blood, obtained in connection with sensitization to the hapten diphenylcyclopropenone (DPC). The source of these receptors is a young woman with alopecia areata. Some clones in this sample may be carry-over from other donors' samples. Both conserved end residues are part of each CDR3. Fields, in order: clone size, J gene, V gene, D gene, CDR3 protein, CDR3 DNA. A D gene is named only where the DNA matches it firmly. Only part of the rows carry a size: once, few, many, or a class if the clone is expanded.

>NA|TRBJ2-1|TRBV27|NA
CASSLFREFYNEQFF
TGTGCCAGCAGTTTATTTCGGGAGTTCTACAATGAGCAGTTCTTC
>few|TRBJ1-6|TRBV11-3|TRBD1
CASSRTGPNSPLHF
TGTGCCAGCAGCCGGACAGGACCAAATTCACCCCTCCACTTT
>NA|TRBJ2-4|TRBV6-1|NA
CAVLAKNIQYF
TGTGCGGTATTAGCCAAAAACATTCAGTACTTC
>NA|TRBJ2-1|TRBV12-3/TRBV12-4|TRBD2
CASRQRGGRSYNEQFF
TGTGCCAGCAGACAGCGGGGGGGCAGATCCTACAATGAGCAGTTCTTC
>NA|TRBJ1-5|TRBV20-1|NA
CSARRASEVAQHF
TGCAGTGCTAGAAGGGCGAGCGAAGTTGCCCAGCATTTT
>few|TRBJ2-7|TRBV11-2|TRBD1
CASSLDRGTAYEQYF
TGTGCCAGCAGCTTAGATCGAGGGACAGCGTACGAGCAGTACTTC
>few|TRBJ2-1|TRBV6-2/TRBV6-3|NA
CASSYQTGSHNEQFF
TGTGCCAGCAGCTACCAAACCGGGAGCCACAATGAGCAGTTCTTC
>few|TRBJ1-1|TRBV18|NA
CASSPRIKDSQNTEAFF
TGTGCCAGCTCACCAAGGATCAAGGACAGCCAGAACACTGAAGCTTTCTTT
>NA|TRBJ1-5|TRBV7-2|NA
CASSPRIGQPQHF
TGTGCCAGCAGCCCACGGATCGGGCAGCCCCAGCATTTT
>few|TRBJ2-7|TRBV4-1|TRBD1
CASRRQGWDEQYF
TGCGCCAGCAGAAGACAGGGGTGGGACGAGCAGTACTTC
>few|TRBJ1-6|TRBV29-1|TRBD1
CSALGQGPGSYNSPLHF
TGCAGCGCCTTGGGACAGGGTCCAGGCTCCTATAATTCACCCCTCCACTTT
>NA|TRBJ2-1|TRBV7-2|TRBD2
CASSPTSGRGEQFF
TGTGCCAGCAGCCCGACTAGCGGTCGAGGTGAGCAGTTCTTC
>few|TRBJ2-1|TRBV10-3|TRBD2
CAIRETSGNEQFF
TGTGCCATCAGGGAAACTAGCGGTAATGAGCAGTTCTTC
>many|TRBJ2-3|TRBV20-1|NA
CSARDFLGTDTQYF
TGCAGTGCTAGAGATTTCCTAGGAACAGATACGCAGTATTTT
>few|TRBJ2-3|TRBV7-3|NA
CASTPTGGGTQYF
TGTGCCAGCACCCCAACCGGGGGAGGTACGCAGTATTTT
>NA|TRBJ2-1|TRBV4-3|NA
CASSLRGDGDEQFF
TGCGCCAGCAGCCTTAGGGGGGACGGGGATGAGCAGTTCTTC
>NA|TRBJ2-7|TRBV5-1|NA
CASSLDGPPYEQYF
TGCGCCAGCAGCTTGGACGGGCCTCCCTACGAGCAGTACTTC
>few|TRBJ1-2|TRBV2|NA
CASSDDIYGYTF
TGTGCCAGCAGTGACGACATCTATGGCTACACCTTC
>once|TRBJ2-2|TRBV6-2/TRBV6-3|TRBD1
CASTGTGDGELFF
TGTGCCAGCACCGGGACAGGGGACGGGGAGCTGTTTTTT
>NA|TRBJ1-1|TRBV2|NA
CASGRQSGTEAFF
TGTGCCAGCGGAAGACAGTCCGGCACTGAAGCTTTCTTT
>NA|TRBJ1-5|TRBV19|NA
CASSPGHYNQPRHF
TGTGCCAGTAGTCCAGGACACTACAATCAGCCCCGGCATTTT
>few|TRBJ2-7|TRBV2|NA
CASHDISYEQYF
TGTGCCAGCCATGACATCTCCTACGAGCAGTACTTC
>NA|TRBJ2-7|TRBV27|TRBD1
CASSLHRGGDEQYF
TGTGCCAGCAGTTTACACAGGGGCGGCGACGAGCAGTACTTC
>NA|TRBJ2-7|TRBV4-1|TRBD2
CASTQVLAGGEVYF
TGCGCCAGCACCCAAGTGTTAGCGGGGGGCGAAGTGTACTTC
>few|TRBJ2-1|TRBV20-1|NA
CSARRRGAPNEQFF
TGCAGTGCTAGGAGACGGGGGGCCCCCAATGAGCAGTTCTTC
>NA|TRBJ2-5|TRBV2|NA
CASSEKAAQYF
TGTGCCAGCAGTGAAAAAGCCGCCCAGTACTTC